This T cell receptor beta chain was sequenced in a study of cytomegalovirus exposure and HLA in healthy donors (dated by TCRdb to 2017 to 2019). For context, the study as a whole: According to an earlier analysis of 550 to 700 of the donors, about 190 million T cells yielded 95 million to 140 million unique TCR beta sequences and around 280 Gb of sequence data. About 320 gigabases of sequencing data and tens of millions of unique TCR sequences were included in an early release covering roughly 600 HLA-typed donors. The genetic ancestry cluster associated with self-reported Caucasian donors included 65% to 90% of the 350 to 500 genotyped donors. The study aimed to test whether signatures of past pathogen exposure could be identified by cataloging public T cell receptors. The study used immunosequencing to profile the T cell repertoires of 670 or so subjects and linked those repertoires to cytomegalovirus serostatus. A separate validation cohort of roughly 130 different subjects was used in addition to the roughly 640-subject first cohort. To predict cytomegalovirus infection status, the study combined high-throughput TCR immunosequencing, statistical association of individual TCRs with disease status, and machine learning. To study patterns of TCR occurrence, a later analysis re-analyzed previously published TCR beta repertoires from several hundred donors and added high-resolution HLA genotyping. In the later analysis, no new phenotypic data were used to find candidate immune exposures; instead, reliance was placed on TCR beta sequences and their occurrence across donors. An earlier analysis of a few hundred of the donors applied high-throughput TCR beta sequencing to assess whether each TCR beta V gene segment acted as functional or pseudogenic. Donor age, sex, ethnicity and CMV serostatus were collected together with the repertoire data. A later genetic analysis took genome-wide SNP genotypes for about 55% of the 666 donors and used that subset as a discovery cohort. Every repertoire in the discovery cohort had been generated on one and the same sequencing platform. HLA typing included class I and class II loci at four-digit resolution. The number of donors typed differed by locus, with 629-630 for A, B, C, DRB1 and DQB1, roughly 520 for DQA1, under 610 for DPA1, and around 460 for DPB1. Four to six DR-DQ haplotypes were handled as single units for association and clustering, since linkage in the cohort was strong. On average, roughly 240,000 unique TCR beta nucleotide sequences were sequenced per donor among 300 to 500 genotyped donors of the cohort, with roughly 20% of those sequences being non-productive.

Sequences LNHNV (CDR1) and YYDKDF (CDR2) are obtained from the germline V gene (reference sequence). For this chain, trimming is 2 bases at the V end and 3 bases at the J end, and the number of junction bases without a gene match is 10. The CDR3 runs 16 amino acids, cysteine and phenylalanine included. The sequence is cut down to CDR3 DNA, 48 bases in frame from base 1. The library was generated by the immunoSEQ multiplex PCR assay. For the multiplex PCR, a mixture combining 60 forward primers for TCR Vbeta segments and 13 reverse primers for TCR Jbeta segments was used. Amplification of the CDR3 region of rearranged TCR beta genes was performed with a multiplex PCR assay on genomic DNA. On the Illumina HiSeq System, the amplified TCR beta libraries were sequenced as 87-base-pair reads. The source study handled its data this way. In a later analysis, tens of millions of unique TCR beta chains were counted across the approximately 620 repertoires, and around 11 million of these chains were shared by at least two donors. Raw reads were error-corrected and collapsed into unique sequences with a nearest-neighbor algorithm that merged closely related sequences to remove PCR and sequencing errors. To assign V, D and J gene segments, CDR3 sequences were aligned to IMGT reference sequences. Each retained sequence needed at least a six-nucleotide match to both a V gene segment and a J gene segment. A rearrangement counted as productive if the CDR3 had no stop codons and remained in frame with V and J, and every other rearrangement counted as non-productive. Following IMGT convention, CDR3 was defined as the stretch from the second conserved V-encoded cysteine up to the conserved J-encoded phenylalanine. The earlier analysis of more than 450 of the donors excluded sequences that lacked an unambiguous match to a single V gene segment. An earlier analysis of several hundred of the donors called V segments functional above 56.7% productive rearrangements and segregating when the between-donor standard deviation exceeded 5%. A statistical classification framework was built for diagnosing cytomegalovirus status from the catalog of TCR beta chain sequences. In a later analysis, TCR nucleotide sequences were compared against IMGT/GENE-DB human TR gene sequences so that V and J genes could be assigned. A later analysis assigned CDR3 sequences and most-parsimonious VDJ recombination scenarios with the TCRdist pipeline. In a later analysis, each TCR beta chain was defined by its CDR3 amino acid sequence together with its V-gene family, and reads lacking a unique V-gene family were excluded. As a way to deal with suspected cross-contamination and a sequencing artifact, a later analysis dropped roughly 600 nucleotide sequences that were highly shared and had low generation probability. For each public chain, a later analysis derived a clonal expansion index from normalized ranks of inferred template counts within each repertoire. In a later analysis, generation probabilities were computed with a VDJ recombination model fitted to out-of-frame rearrangements, and the resulting probabilities were checked against IGoR. Hypergeometric tests were used in a later analysis to score TCR-TCR, TCR-HLA and TCR-CMV co-occurrence, with a repertoire-size bias correction applied to the TCR pairs. False discovery rates were estimated in a later analysis by permuting HLA or CMV assignments 20 times. In a later analysis, co-occurring TCRs were grouped using DBSCAN, with TCRdist sequence similarity added in when clustering inside HLA-allele-positive subsets. For co-occurrence clustering, repertoires with fewer than 30,000 or more than 120,000 public chains were excluded, along with about five repertoires with anomalous nucleotide sharing. TCRdb limited this immuneACCESS table to in-frame rearrangements with V and J called. A share of clones is missing; checked studies link under half to unresolved V genes, and the rest is unexplained. The DNA was the basis for D and trimming; V, J and clone size are from that table. Recorded for this sample are 95,000 to 150,000 clones; around 80% of them occurred a single time. The ten largest clones take up less than 0.25% of the sample.

The paper's findings and limits, for the study overall: In this cohort, only TCR beta chains were sequenced, and detectable features were limited by the absence of alpha or paired-chain data. Some IMGT-functional V segments, including TRBV6-2 and TRBV6-3, could not be distinguished by the 87-base-pair reads and were therefore excluded. Correlated functional status among segregating V segments might reflect linkage disequilibrium, but an unknown experimental factor could not be ruled out. A further reported finding was that TCR beta sequences accurately predicted the HLA-A and HLA-B alleles for most subjects in the first cohort. The earlier analysis of nearly 600 of the donors excluded 15 to 20 rarely observed V segments, including chromosome 9 orphons, because counts were too low. Most TCR sequences were seen in very few donors, while some public TCRs were found in many individuals. In a later analysis, TCR association rates were found to vary across HLA loci, with the most associated TCRs seen for DRB1 alleles and the fewest for HLA-C alleles. Most CMV-associated TCR beta chains appeared to be HLA-restricted in a later analysis, and the HLA associations seemed to be driven largely by CMV exposure. A later analysis associated roughly 17,000 TCR beta sequences with specific HLA alleles at a false discovery rate of 0.05. The presence/absence analyses assumed that sequencing depth was roughly uniform across donors, and that assumption may not be true. A few of the identified cytomegalovirus-associated TCR beta chains were confirmed in vitro to be specific for cytomegalovirus antigens. According to a later analysis, parvovirus B19, influenza, CMV and Epstein-Barr virus appeared linked to several top co-occurrence clusters. When HLA alleles, especially DR and DQ, strongly co-occurred, attributing TCR associations to individual alleles was difficult. In an earlier analysis of approximately 590 of the donors, most TCR beta V segments were observed in productive rearrangements about 90% or about 30% of the time, broadly matching IMGT annotations. In a later analysis, HLA-associated TCR beta chains were found to be more clonally expanded and to have lower generation probabilities than equally common non-associated chains. According to a later genetic analysis, donors in an Asian-associated ancestry cluster had fewer N-insertions in productive TCRs than the approximately 610-donor mean. A group of highly shared sequence variants was considered likely to be a technical artifact of the sequencing pipeline. The authors suggested that the approach could potentially be extended to other disease states and immunological phenotypes. V-gene and J-gene trimming of TCR beta chains was associated with a missense DCLRE1C variant in a later genetic analysis, and the association was replicated in an independent cohort. For the cohort, immune exposure information was limited to CMV serostatus. Cytomegalovirus status was reported to be diagnosed by the classifier with high specificity and sensitivity in both the original and validation cohorts. Because HLA typing was unavailable for some donors at each locus, only the typed subset was used in association tests. A total of 164 TCR beta chains were listed by the study as associated with cytomegalovirus.

In total, 600 or so healthy bone marrow donors made up the cohort. At the time of sampling, every cohort member was nominally healthy, though immune exposures that went unrecorded were likely present. The donor was CMV seronegative and was included in the group of about 400 seronegative cohort members. Each donor provided a peripheral blood sample, and peripheral blood mononuclear cells were used for TCR beta sequencing. Genomic DNA was extracted from the blood cell samples with the Qiagen DNeasy Blood Extraction Kit. A word on this clone: It has no known antigen specificity. Base quality data are lacking; no much larger clone is found one base away.

Specimen: PBMCs. The chain uses TRBV15 and TRBJ2-7; the central 7 bases match TRBD1. This receptor was identified in a man aged 50-60 years in good health and CMV-seronegative. The nucleotide sequence is given as TGTGCCACCAGCAGAAATCCGGGACAGAGGAACTACGAGCAGTACTTC. This is translated as CATSRNPGQRNYEQYF.